The 32 T cell receptor beta chains presented below share a single source sample, sequenced in a study of molecular identifiers for immune sequencing clone quantification. From the PCR reads, TCRdb called clonotypes with MiXCR, one entry per CDR3 protein. Among over 35,000 distinct CDR3 sequences listed, around 20% were seen once. What was sequenced was naive CD8+ T cells from blood, with Jurkat cell RNA spiked in. Subset described: FACS-sorted CD8+CD4-CCR7+CD45RA+ naive T cells. The receptors shown here come from a human donor in good health. Some libraries in this study had Jurkat cell RNA spiked in.

This clonotype appeared many times. The chain uses TRBV5-1 and TRBJ2-3, with TRBD1 matching over 7 bases. Unmatched junction bases numbered 4, after V lost 3 bases and J lost 0 bases. Germline CDR1 SGHRS, CDR2 YFSETQ. The CDR3 is made up of 15 amino acids. The CDR3: CASSSDRASTDTQYF. CDR3 nucleotide sequence: TGCGCCAGCAGCTCAGACAGGGCGAGCACAGATACGCAGTATTTT.

This clonotype came up many times. V gene TRBV7-9 combines with J gene TRBJ2-1, with 8 bases fitting TRBD2. The CDR3 is 14 residues long. CDR1 is SEHNR and CDR2 is FQNEAQ in the germline V gene (reference sequence). With V trimmed by 5 bases and J by 6 bases, 6 bases remained unmatched. For the CDR3, the DNA is TGTGCCAGCAGCCCCGGGGGGGGTGTCAATGAGCAGTTCTTC. Its protein is CASSPGGGVNEQFF. The whole variable domain, remainder taken from reference TRBV7-9 and TRBJ2-1, is DTGVSQNPRHKITKRGQNVTFRCDPISEHNRLYWYRQTLGQGPEFLTYFQNEAQLEKSRLLSDRFSAERPKGSFSTLEIQRTEQGDSAMYLCASSPGGGVNEQFFGPGTRLTVL.

This chain connects TRBV9 to TRBJ2-1; unclear D gene. V was pared by 0 bases and J by 5 bases, with 12 bases between. Germline V gene data show CDR1 as SGDLS and CDR2 as YYNGEE. The CDR3 runs to 15 residues. The DNA for the CDR3 is TGTGCCAGCAGCGTAGTCGGAGCCACAAACAATGAGCAGTTCTTC. Translating it yields CASSVVGATNNEQFF.

Details on this clonotype: A much larger clone lies a single base off, so this may be a read error. The genes are TRBV7-2 and TRBJ2-1; the match to TRBD2 covers 14 bases. Germline CDR1 SGHTA, CDR2 FQGNSA. The CDR3 totals 15 residues. The CDR3 is CAGSSTSGRANEQFF. CDR3 DNA: TGTGCCGGCAGCTCGACTAGCGGGAGGGCGAATGAGCAGTTCTTC. Looking up the rest from reference TRBV7-2 and TRBJ2-1 gives the full variable domain: GAGVSQSPSNKVTEKGKDVELRCDPISGHTALYWYRQSLGQGLEFLIYFQGNSAPDKSGLPSDRFSAERTGGSVSTLTIQRTQQEDSAVYLCAGSSTSGRANEQFFGPGTRLTVL.

This clonotype was detected only a few times. V and J are TRBV12-3 or TRBV12-4 and TRBJ2-5; TRBD1 might be the D (5 bases). The CDR3 runs 13 residues. V lost 4 bases and J 5 bases, leaving 11 bases between the germline ends. The CDR3 loop is CASSSDSGETQYF. The DNA for the CDR3 is TGTGCCAGCAGTTCCGACAGTGGGGAGACCCAGTACTTC.

This clonotype occurred many times. The chain couples TRBV5-4 to TRBJ2-1, with TRBD2 as a possible D gene (5 bases). Looked up from germline, CDR1 is SGHNT and CDR2 is YYREEE (reference sequence). The length of the CDR3 is 12 residues. Deletions cut 2 bases from V and 9 bases from J, with 9 bases between. CDR3 amino acids: CASSFGLAEQFF. The CDR3 DNA sequence: TGTGCCAGCAGCTTTGGGCTAGCTGAGCAGTTCTTC.

This clonotype was detected a few times. The chain couples TRBV4-3 to TRBJ2-7, with a tentative D call TRBD2 (5 bases). Trimming stripped 0 bases from V and 3 bases from J, with 12 bases between. The CDR3 totals 15 residues. Germline V lookup: CDR1 LGHNA, CDR2 YSLEER. CDR3 residues: CASSQELPSSYEQYF. The CDR3 coding sequence is TGCGCCAGCAGCCAAGAGTTGCCTAGCAGCTACGAGCAGTACTTC.

This chain joins TRBV20-1 and TRBJ2-1; TRBD2 matches 11 bases. This CDR3 is built from 18 residues. J lost 1 base, V lost 1 base, and 9 bases had no gene match. Per germline, CDR1 DFQATT and CDR2 SNEGSKA (reference sequence). CDR3: CSARAFHTSGGSYNEQFF. The CDR3 region has the DNA TGCAGTGCTAGAGCCTTCCATACTAGCGGGGGTTCCTACAATGAGCAGTTCTTC.

The sample holds many counts of this clonotype. The rearrangement joins TRBV4-3 to TRBJ2-1; tentatively, D is TRBD2 (6 bases). The CDR3 is 13 residues long. Germline V gene sequence: CDR1 LGHNA, CDR2 YSLEER. Deletions cut 10 bases from V and 10 bases from J, with 20 bases between. The CDR3 protein is CATGVFSYGEQFF. CDR3 DNA: TGCGCCACGGGGGTCTTTAGTTATGGGGAGCAGTTCTTC.

CDR3 coding DNA: TGTGCCAGCAGCGGGGTCTTCTCCTACGAGCAGTACTTC. It is translated as CASSGVFSYEQYF. The V and J genes are TRBV4-2 and TRBJ2-7; D uncertain. With 5 bases removed from V and 0 bases from J, the gap between germline ends came to 8 bases. The V gene's germline CDR1 is LGHNA and CDR2 YNFKEQ. The CDR3 runs to 13 residues.

This clonotype appeared many times. This chain joins TRBV6-5 and TRBJ1-1, with unresolved D. The ends were cut back, 0 bases at V and 5 bases at J, with 7 bases in the middle. The CDR3 loop spans 13 amino acids. From germline, CDR1 is MNHEY and CDR2 SVGAGI. The CDR3 region has the DNA TGTGCCAGCAGTTACTCGGGTGGAACTGAAGCTTTCTTT. This sequence encodes CASSYSGGTEAFF.

This clonotype has ten or more counts. The V call is TRBV4-3, the J call TRBJ1-5; D is ambiguous. Trimming removed 0 bases from V and 4 bases from J, with 10 bases in between. Germline V gives CDR1 LGHNA, CDR2 YSLEER. This CDR3 region has 15 residues. CDR3 DNA: TGCGCCAGCAGCCAAGAACGGGATCCGAATCAGCCCCAGCATTTT. The encoded protein is CASSQERDPNQPQHF.

This clonotype was seen repeatedly, ten times or more. This chain links TRBV5-6 with TRBJ1-1; D not certain. There are 12 residues in the CDR3. V lost 2 bases and J lost 0, with 2 bases in between. CDR1 is SGHDT and CDR2 is YYEEEE in the germline V gene. CDR3 nucleotides: TGTGCCAGCAGCTTTGTGAACACTGAAGCTTTCTTT. Translation: CASSFVNTEAFF.

This clonotype was detected many times. The chain links TRBV13 to TRBJ1-2, with D unresolved. The CDR3 contains 14 residues. Germline CDR1 reads PRHDT; CDR2 reads FYEKMQ (reference sequence). V lost 2 bases, J lost 1 base, and 8 bases lay in between. The CDR3 DNA reads as TGTGCCAGCAGCTTATCCCGCTATAACTATGGCTACACCTTC. Its protein product is CASSLSRYNYGYTF.

The gene calls are TRBV18 and TRBJ1-1; no clear D. CDR3 length equals 17 residues. The V gene lost 4 bases and the J gene lost 0 bases, with 18 bases spanning the gap. CDR1 is KGHSH, CDR2 LQKENI, per germline. The CDR3 nucleotides are TGTGCCAGCTCACTGGATCCTCCCCCGCGGATGAACACTGAAGCTTTCTTT. Amino acids: CASSLDPPPRMNTEAFF.

This clonotype has only a few counts. The chain is built from TRBV7-9 and TRBJ2-7, with 9 bases lining up with TRBD1. The ends lost 5 bases at V and 3 bases at J; junction bases unmatched: 14. CDR1 and CDR2 (germline): SEHNR, FQNEAQ (reference sequence). The CDR3 contains 17 residues. The CDR3 loop reads CASSPRHTGQGFYEQYF. For the CDR3, the DNA is TGTGCCAGCAGCCCCCGCCATACGGGACAGGGCTTCTACGAGCAGTACTTC.

This clonotype has a count of ten or more. This chain links TRBV7-9 with TRBJ2-5; 7 nucleotides match TRBD1. Germline V gives CDR1 SEHNR, CDR2 FQNEAQ (reference sequence). The CDR3 consists of 14 residues. V dropped 3 bases and J dropped 3; count of bases not matched to a gene: 4. Here the CDR3 DNA reads TGTGCCAGCAGCTTCGGGACAGCAAAAGAGACCCAGTACTTC. This codes for CASSFGTAKETQYF.

This clonotype has at least ten counts. V usage is TRBV13 and J usage is TRBJ2-2; TRBD2 is a possible D gene (6 bases). Germline CDR1 reads PRHDT; CDR2 reads FYEKMQ (reference sequence). V lost 1 base and J lost 2, with 17 bases in between. The CDR3 totals 18 residues. CDR3: CASSLAPGRDLNTGELFF. The CDR3, as DNA: TGTGCCAGCAGCTTAGCTCCGGGCAGGGACTTAAACACCGGGGAGCTGTTTTTT.

This clonotype was counted ten times or more. CDR3 amino acids: CASRGTSGTLGNTGELFF. The DNA for the CDR3 is TGTGCCAGCAGAGGGACTAGCGGGACACTTGGGAACACCGGGGAGCTGTTTTTT. The chain has TRBV7-9 and TRBJ2-2; TRBD2 matches 13 bases. The J segment lost 1 base and the V segment lost 6 bases, leaving 8 bases of the junction unmatched. This CDR3 has 18 residues. Germline CDR1 is SEHNR and CDR2 is FQNEAQ (reference sequence).

This clonotype has ten or more counts. The chain combines TRBV7-8 with TRBJ2-7, with D perhaps matching TRBD2 (5 bases). The germline V gene has CDR1 SGHVS and CDR2 FQNEAQ. The CDR3 has 16 amino acids. Between the trimmed V and J ends, which lost 1 base and 2 bases, there was a span of 15 bases. The CDR3 region is CASSLVRLQQTYEQYF. As DNA, the CDR3 is TGTGCCAGCAGCTTAGTCCGACTACAGCAAACCTACGAGCAGTACTTC. Complete variable domain (other parts from reference TRBV7-8 and TRBJ2-7): GAGVSQSPRYKVAKRGQDVALRCDPISGHVSLFWYQQALGQGPEFLTYFQNEAQLDKSGLPSDRFFAERPEGSVSTLKIQRTQQEDSAVYLCASSLVRLQQTYEQYFGPGTRLTVT.

In its sample, this clonotype was seen many times. This chain uses TRBV7-9 with TRBJ2-1; perhaps TRBD2 as D (6 bases). Trimming removed 3 bases from V and 1 base from J, with 13 bases in between. This CDR3 is 16 amino acids long. Germline V lookup: CDR1 SEHNR, CDR2 FQNEAQ (reference sequence). The CDR3 here is CASSFLSGFSYNEQFF. For the CDR3, the DNA is TGTGCCAGCAGCTTTTTGAGCGGGTTTTCCTACAATGAGCAGTTCTTC.

The chain employs TRBV28 and TRBJ2-1; possible D gene TRBD1, 8 bases. CDR1 and CDR2 from the germline V gene are MDHEN and SYDVKM. This CDR3 has 12 residues. V lost 5 bases to trimming and J lost 16 bases, with 18 bases between them. The CDR3: CASSITGGEIFF. CDR3 nucleotide sequence: TGTGCCAGCAGTATCACAGGGGGGGAGATTTTCTTC.

This clonotype was seen at least ten times. V gene TRBV15 combines with J gene TRBJ2-3; D not certain. Trimming took off 0 bases at V and 6 bases at J, with 7 bases between the two ends. The CDR3 spans 13 residues. CDR1 is LNHNV, CDR2 YYDKDF, per germline (reference sequence). CDR3 sequence: CATSRDPADTQYF. CDR3 coding DNA: TGTGCCACCAGCAGAGATCCGGCGGATACGCAGTATTTT.

On this clonotype: It may be a read error: a sequence one base away is much more abundant. CDR3 residues: CASSLAFGLALFKRDERFF. The CDR3 coding sequence is TGTGCCAGCAGCTTAGCGTTTGGGCTAGCTCTATTTAAACGGGATGAGCGGTTCTTC. J is TRBJ2-1 and V is TRBV7-2, with D perhaps matching TRBD2 (5 bases). Germline assignment: CDR1 SGHTA and CDR2 FQGNSA. The length of the CDR3 is 19 residues.

This clonotype was counted a few times. V usage is TRBV19 and J usage is TRBJ2-1; D is uncertain. CDR3 size: 13 residues. With 3 bases removed from V and 3 bases from J, the gap between germline ends came to 6 bases. The germline V gene has CDR1 LNHDA and CDR2 SQIVND (reference sequence). In DNA form, the CDR3 reads TGTGCCAGTAGTATGGCAGTCTACAATGAGCAGTTCTTC. It is translated as CASSMAVYNEQFF.

Many counts were recorded for this clonotype. This chain uses TRBV4-3 with TRBJ2-3, with 10 bases lining up with TRBD2. Germline assignment: CDR1 LGHNA and CDR2 YSLEER. The V gene end was trimmed by 2 bases and the J gene end by 2 bases; junction bases not matched to a gene: 4. The CDR3 loop spans 16 amino acids. The CDR3 coding sequence is TGCGCCAGCAGCCAAACCCTAGCGGGGGACACAGATACGCAGTATTTT. This translates into CASSQTLAGDTDTQYF.

The chain joins TRBV10-3 to TRBJ2-3; possibly TRBD1 for D (5 bases). The CDR3 totals 13 residues. Germline assignment: CDR1 ENHRY and CDR2 SYGVKD. V was clipped by 11 bases and J by 2 bases, with 14 bases between them. The CDR3 region is CAAGETVTDTQYF. CDR3 nucleotide sequence: TGTGCCGCTGGAGAGACAGTCACAGATACGCAGTATTTT.

This clonotype appeared many times. The chain is built from TRBV27 and TRBJ2-3; D uncertain. The CDR3 has 14 amino acids. The V end lost 3 bases, the J end lost 2 bases, and 9 bases lay between the germline ends. Germline loops: CDR1 MNHEY, CDR2 SMNVEV (reference sequence). CDR3 sequence reads: CASSFKRNTDTQYF. The CDR3 coding sequence is TGTGCCAGCAGTTTTAAGCGTAACACAGATACGCAGTATTTT.

Sample share makes this clonotype medium-sized. The V gene is TRBV7-8, the J gene TRBJ1-5; TRBD1 is a possible D gene (6 bases). Looked up from germline, CDR1 is SGHVS and CDR2 is FQNEAQ. This CDR3 spans 17 amino acids. Trimming stripped 0 bases from V and 3 bases from J, with 15 bases between. This CDR3 is CASSLAVGTNLNQPQHF. The CDR3 region has the DNA TGTGCCAGCAGCTTAGCGGTAGGGACAAACCTCAATCAGCCCCAGCATTTT.

This clonotype has at least ten counts. The rearrangement uses TRBV20-1 and TRBJ2-7; D possibly uses TRBD1 or TRBD2 (5 bases each). This CDR3 spans 15 amino acids. V was trimmed by 4 bases and J by 0 bases, leaving 16 bases between them. Germline CDR1 reads DFQATT; CDR2 reads SNEGSKA (reference sequence). In DNA form, the CDR3 reads TGCAGTGCTACTCCCAGGGAGTCTACCTCCTACGAGCAGTACTTC. Its translation is CSATPRESTSYEQYF.

This clonotype was recorded a few times. The V call is TRBV24-1, the J call TRBJ2-7; 7 bases agree with TRBD1. The CDR3 is 12 amino acids. The V gene's germline CDR1 is KGHDR and CDR2 SFDVKD. The J segment lost 1 base and the V segment lost 12 bases, leaving 5 bases of the junction unmatched. The CDR3 region has the DNA TGTGCCCCACCGGGACAGTCCTACGAGCAGTACTTC. This translates into CAPPGQSYEQYF.

The chain combines TRBV12-3 or TRBV12-4 with TRBJ2-1, with 10 bases fitting TRBD2. V gave up 9 bases and J gave up 6 bases; unmatched junction bases: 5. This CDR3 spans 13 amino acids. CDR3 residues: CASIAGGGNEQFF. The CDR3 nucleotides are TGTGCCAGTATAGCGGGAGGCGGCAATGAGCAGTTCTTC.